The sequence of this T cell receptor beta chain was determined in a study of CD8+ T cells in alopecia areata. As for the study in general: Tofacitinib administration to treated patients was oral, at 5 to 10 mg twice daily. General observations from the study: Researchers report lesional scalp, most notably alopecia totalis/universalis, outstripped normal scalp in clonality.

Regarding this clone: The antigen remains undetermined.

Following extraction, RNA underwent reverse transcription to cDNA, which served as the sequencing template. Some clones are missing from TCRdb's copy, which holds only in-frame ones; the method was immunoSEQ multiplex PCR. The sample consists of about 110,000 clones, 84% of them appearing once. Treatment reported: oral pan-JAK inhibitor, 5-10 mg twice daily. The sequence was collected from a human donor with alopecia areata. Sequences were derived from CD8+ T cells sorted from blood, sampled at week 24, from a patient treated with tofacitinib.

The CDR3 reads CARINGQGAIQFF. The DNA for the CDR3 is TGTGCCAGAATAAATGGACAGGGGGCGATCCAGTTCTTC. The chain combines TRBV25-1 with TRBJ2-1; the match to TRBD1 covers 11 bases. The length of the CDR3 is 13 residues. V lost 9 bases, J lost 13 bases, and 11 bases stayed unmatched. The germline V gene encodes CDR1 MGHDK and CDR2 SYGVNS.